One sample yielded the 27 T cell receptor beta chains listed below, sequenced in a study of OX40 agonist ivuxolimab in advanced cancers. Clones were sequenced by immunoSEQ multiplex PCR, and TCRdb holds only the in-frame ones, with some missing. There are 65,000 to 85,000 clones in the sample; more than 70% occur only once, and 0.45% to 0.65% lies in the top ten. Material: CD4+ or CD8+ T cells sorted from blood, obtained in a trial of the OX40 agonist ivuxolimab. Receptors originate from an adult with an advanced solid tumor such as melanoma, head and neck, liver or kidney cancer.

CDR3 sequence reads: CASSLNRDDEAFF. CDR3 in DNA: TGTGCCAGCAGCTTAAACAGGGATGACGAAGCTTTCTTT. V gene TRBV11-2 combines with J gene TRBJ1-1, with a weak D call TRBD1 (6 bases). This CDR3 has 13 amino acids. Germline loops: CDR1 SGHAT, CDR2 FQNNGV. V was clipped by 2 bases and J by 8 bases, with 12 bases between them.

The rearrangement uses TRBV10-2 and TRBJ2-5; perhaps TRBD1 as D (7 bases). This CDR3 contains 16 residues. Germline assignment: CDR1 WSHSY and CDR2 SAAADI. Trimming took off 4 bases at V and 1 base at J, with 16 bases between the two ends. Here the CDR3 reads CASSGATGTGQETQYF. CDR3 nucleotides: TGCGCCAGCAGTGGGGCGACAGGGACTGGCCAAGAGACCCAGTACTTC.

The chain has TRBV2 and TRBJ2-1, with a weak D call TRBD2 (5 bases). The CDR3 loop spans 16 amino acids. Germline V lookup: CDR1 SNHLY, CDR2 FYNNEI. With 2 bases removed from V and 7 bases from J, the gap between germline ends came to 18 bases. CDR3 amino acids: CASSELAGGGRNEQFF. The DNA for the CDR3 is TGTGCCAGCAGTGAATTGGCAGGCGGAGGTAGGAATGAGCAGTTCTTC. Based on the CDR3 plus reference TRBV2 and TRBJ2-1, the full variable domain is EPEVTQTPSHQVTQMGQEVILRCVPISNHLYFYWYRQILGQKVEFLVSFYNNEISEKSEIFDDQFSVERPDGSNFTLKIRSTKLEDSAMYFCASSELAGGGRNEQFFGPGTRLTVL.

The chain has TRBV5-6 and TRBJ1-5; D remains unclear. CDR1 is SGHDT and CDR2 is YYEEEE in the germline V gene. The CDR3 extends over 14 amino acids. The V end lost 2 bases, the J end lost 3 bases, and 9 bases lay between the germline ends. Written as DNA, the CDR3 is TGTGCCAGCAGCTTAGGAGTAGACAATCAGCCCCAGCATTTT. It codes for CASSLGVDNQPQHF.

The rearrangement links TRBV18 to TRBJ1-4, with a possible D match to TRBD1 (5 bases). Per the germline V gene, CDR1 is KGHSH and CDR2 is LQKENI. This CDR3 is built from 14 residues. V was cut by 1 base and J by 8 bases, with 11 bases left in between. CDR3: CASSPRGVGEKLFF. In DNA, the CDR3 is TGTGCCAGCTCACCACGGGGGGTTGGAGAAAAACTGTTTTTT. Full variable domain (rest looked up from reference TRBV18 and TRBJ1-4): NAGVMQNPRHLVRRRGQEARLRCSPMKGHSHVYWYRQLPEEGLKFMVYLQKENIIDESGMPKERFSAEFPKEGPSILRIQQVVRGDSAAYFCASSPRGVGEKLFFGSGTQLSVL.

This chain connects TRBV12-5 to TRBJ2-1; possibly TRBD1 for D (5 bases). This CDR3 has 12 residues. Germline assignment: CDR1 LGHNT and CDR2 FRNRAP. With 6 bases removed from V and 7 bases from J, the gap between germline ends came to 10 bases. CDR3 in DNA: TGTGCTAGTGGCCAGGGATTTAATGAGCAGTTCTTC. This codes for CASGQGFNEQFF.

The V gene is TRBV5-1, the J gene TRBJ1-6, with 7 nucleotides matching TRBD1. CDR1 and CDR2 from the germline V gene are SGHRS and YFSETQ. The J segment lost 2 bases and the V segment lost 4 bases, leaving 3 bases of the junction unmatched. CDR3 length equals 15 residues. CDR3 bases: TGCGCCAGCAGCCTAGACAGGGCCTATAATTCACCCCTCCACTTT. Its protein product is CASSLDRAYNSPLHF.

This chain connects TRBV6-5 to TRBJ1-5; TRBD1 matches 7 bases. The germline V gene has CDR1 MNHEY and CDR2 SVGAGI. Germline trimming cut 6 bases from V and 5 bases from J; bases unmatched to any gene: 7. This CDR3 has 14 residues. This chain's CDR3 is CASRADRTYQPQHF. CDR3 DNA: TGTGCCAGCAGAGCGGACAGGACCTATCAGCCCCAGCATTTT.

This clone was found once. The rearrangement uses TRBV2 and TRBJ1-5; D unresolved. The V and J ends lost 3 bases and 5 bases respectively, with 11 bases between them. This CDR3 comprises 14 residues. CDR1 SNHLY and CDR2 FYNNEI come from the germline V gene. The CDR3 protein is CASSEQREDQPQHF. The CDR3 DNA is TGTGCCAGCAGTGAGCAAAGGGAAGATCAGCCCCAGCATTTT. Based on the CDR3 plus reference TRBV2 and TRBJ1-5, the full variable domain is EPEVTQTPSHQVTQMGQEVILRCVPISNHLYFYWYRQILGQKVEFLVSFYNNEISEKSEIFDDQFSVERPDGSNFTLKIRSTKLEDSAMYFCASSEQREDQPQHFGDGTRLSIL.

The chain couples TRBV23-1 to TRBJ1-5; D not certain. TRBV23-1 is filed as an ORF, its function uncertain. The V and J ends lost 2 bases and 5 bases respectively, with 4 bases between them. This CDR3 spans 12 amino acids. The CDR3 bases are TGCGCCAGCAGTCAAGGGGATCAGCCCCAGCATTTT. The encoded protein is CASSQGDQPQHF.

The chain joins TRBV4-1 to TRBJ2-5; D perhaps matches TRBD1 (5 bases). Germline values: CDR1 MGHRA, CDR2 YSYEKL. Trimming stripped 2 bases from V and 2 bases from J, with 12 bases between. The CDR3 spans 15 residues. CDR3 residues: CASSQLGLLQETQYF. CDR3 nucleotides: TGCGCCAGCAGCCAATTGGGGCTGCTGCAAGAGACCCAGTACTTC.

The chain couples TRBV5-1 to TRBJ2-5; the match to TRBD1 covers 7 bases. Germline assignment: CDR1 SGHRS and CDR2 YFSETQ. V shed 4 bases and J 3 bases; nucleotides not matched to a gene: 9. The CDR3 runs 15 residues. CDR3 region: CASSRTGRSEETQYF. The DNA of the CDR3 is TGCGCCAGCAGCCGGACAGGAAGGTCGGAAGAGACCCAGTACTTC.

The CDR3 DNA sequence: TGTGCCAGCAGTTCAGGGGGCGCGAACTATGGCTACACCTTC. Amino acid sequence: CASSSGGANYGYTF. This rearrangement joins TRBV28 to TRBJ1-2, with TRBD1 identical over 8 bases. Looked up from germline, CDR1 is MDHEN and CDR2 is SYDVKM. Germline trimming cut 4 bases from V and 2 bases from J; bases unmatched to any gene: 3. The CDR3 covers 14 residues.

The chain links TRBV6-1 to TRBJ1-2, with a tentative D call TRBD1 (5 bases). The germline CDR1 and CDR2 sequences are MNHNS and SASEGT. V was trimmed by 1 base and J by 5 bases, leaving 17 bases between them. The CDR3 extends over 16 amino acids. The DNA for the CDR3 is TGTGCCAGCAGTGAAGGAGGGTTCTACGGGGGATATGGCTACACCTTC. Encoded protein: CASSEGGFYGGYGYTF.

The gene calls are TRBV19 and TRBJ2-3; D is undetermined. V shed 2 bases and J shed 2 bases, with 20 bases lying between them. The V gene's germline CDR1 is LNHDA and CDR2 SQIVND (reference sequence). The CDR3 runs 18 residues. The CDR3 here is CASSISASSALNTDTQYF. The CDR3 coding sequence is TGTGCCAGTAGTATATCGGCCAGTTCAGCCCTTAACACAGATACGCAGTATTTT.

This sequence joins TRBV7-9 and TRBJ2-7; TRBD1 matches at 7 bases. After removal of 5 bases from V and 3 bases from J, the junction contained 13 bases not matched to a gene. CDR1 is SEHNR, CDR2 FQNEAQ, per germline (reference sequence). The CDR3 covers 16 residues. CDR3: CASSPRWATGDYEQYF. In DNA form, the CDR3 reads TGTGCCAGCAGCCCCCGATGGGCAACAGGGGACTACGAGCAGTACTTC.

V and J are TRBV28 and TRBJ2-7; D is perhaps TRBD2 (6 bases). Germline CDR1 reads MDHEN; CDR2 reads SYDVKM. The CDR3 loop spans 16 amino acids. V was clipped by 8 bases and J by 3 bases, with 23 bases between them. The CDR3, as DNA: TGTGCCAGCCTCTCACCTCGGGGGAGAGCGAACTACGAGCAGTACTTC. This encodes CASLSPRGRANYEQYF.

V is TRBV10-3 and J is TRBJ2-2; TRBD2 is a possible D gene (6 bases). V was pared by 6 bases and J by 0 bases, with 8 bases between. Per germline, CDR1 ENHRY and CDR2 SYGVKD. CDR3 length: 14 residues. The CDR3 loop reads CAIRGGANTGELFF. The CDR3 bases are TGTGCCATCAGAGGAGGGGCGAACACCGGGGAGCTGTTTTTT.

CDR3 sequence: CAWSRGANTEAFF. The CDR3 DNA reads as TGTGCCTGGAGTCGGGGGGCGAACACTGAAGCTTTCTTT. The rearrangement uses TRBV30 and TRBJ1-1; possible D gene TRBD1, 6 bases. V lost 2 bases and J 1 base, leaving 8 bases between the germline ends. This CDR3 contains 13 residues. Germline V gene sequence: CDR1 GTSNPN, CDR2 SVGIG (reference sequence).

This clone occurred a few times. CDR3 in amino acids: CASSPEALSNLNEQFF. The CDR3 bases are TGCGCCAGCAGCCCCGAAGCCCTATCAAACCTCAATGAGCAGTTCTTC. The V call is TRBV5-1, the J call TRBJ2-1; D is ambiguous. Trimming stripped 4 bases from V and 6 bases from J, with 20 bases between. The CDR3 has 16 amino acids. CDR1 is SGHRS, CDR2 YFSETQ, per germline.

This clone appeared a single time. The chain joins TRBV2 to TRBJ1-6, with D maybe TRBD1 (5 bases). Germline CDR1 SNHLY, CDR2 FYNNEI. The CDR3 consists of 14 residues. V dropped 7 bases and J dropped 7 bases, with 14 bases sitting between them. DNA for the CDR3: TGTGCCAGCACCCGTCAGGGTTTGAATTCACCCCTCCACTTT. This encodes CASTRQGLNSPLHF.

The genes are TRBV2 and TRBJ2-2; possibly TRBD1 for D (6 bases). Looked up from germline, CDR1 is SNHLY and CDR2 is FYNNEI. V was trimmed by 9 bases and J by 4 bases, leaving 12 bases between them. This CDR3 has 13 amino acids. CDR3 DNA sequence: TGTGCCAGTACAGGGATCCCCACCGGGGAGCTGTTTTTT. It specifies CASTGIPTGELFF.

This chain connects TRBV7-9 to TRBJ1-3; D is ambiguous. V was cut by 8 bases and J by 1 base, with 12 bases left in between. The CDR3 is 14 amino acids. Germline lookup yields CDR1 SEHNR and CDR2 FQNEAQ (reference sequence). The CDR3 here is CASGRSVSGNTIYF. The CDR3 coding sequence is TGTGCCAGCGGGAGGTCCGTTTCTGGAAACACCATATATTTT.

The V gene is TRBV16, the J gene TRBJ2-1; D is unclear. The length of the CDR3 is 16 residues. Deletions cut 2 bases from V and 3 bases from J, with 14 bases between. Germline V CDR1 and CDR2: KGHSY, FQNENV. The CDR3 nucleotides read TGTGCCAGCAGCCAAACGTTGGGCCAAGACTACAATGAGCAGTTCTTC. Amino acids: CASSQTLGQDYNEQFF.

The genes are TRBV18 and TRBJ2-5; the D is unclear. The CDR3 consists of 12 residues. Per germline, CDR1 KGHSH and CDR2 LQKENI. The V gene lost 6 bases and the J gene lost 3 bases, with 8 bases spanning the gap. In nucleotides, the CDR3 is TGTGCCAGCTCCCCTCAGGAAGAGACCCAGTACTTC. It yields the protein CASSPQEETQYF.

This clone was recorded once. The chain couples TRBV9 to TRBJ2-1, with 12 bases matching TRBD1. J gave up 9 bases and V 3 bases, and 10 bases lay outside the gene matches. Germline values: CDR1 SGDLS, CDR2 YYNGEE. This CDR3 is built from 16 residues. The CDR3 reads CASSAPGQGATGEQFF. CDR3 in DNA: TGTGCCAGCAGCGCACCGGGACAGGGGGCGACGGGTGAGCAGTTCTTC.

There are a few counts of this clone. The V call is TRBV5-1, the J call TRBJ2-7; D may be TRBD1 or TRBD2 (5 bases each). Trimming took 6 bases from V and 0 from J, leaving 13 bases between them. The CDR3 has 14 residues. Germline V gene sequence: CDR1 SGHRS, CDR2 YFSETQ. The CDR3 nucleotides read TGCGCCAGCAATCGGGACGTTGGCTCCTACGAGCAGTACTTC. Its protein is CASNRDVGSYEQYF.